This T cell receptor (beta chain) was obtained from a study of T cell changes during pregnancy in multiple sclerosis. With 0 bases clipped from V and 5 bases from J, the junction kept 13 bases outside the gene matches. The CDR3 has 19 residues. Profiled with immunoSEQ multiplex PCR; TCRdb holds only in-frame clones, not every one. The data show 30,000 to 50,000 clones, with approximately 94% seen just once and 0.35% held by the top ten. The sequencing used CD4+ T cells from peripheral blood mononuclear cells, collected after pregnancy. This chain uses TRBV6-7 with TRBJ2-1, with 10 positions matching TRBD2. TRBV6-7 is given ORF status, its function remaining uncertain. The sequence was obtained from a female donor with multiple sclerosis, enrolled in a pregnancy study. The CDR3 protein is CASSYSASGGSRINNEQFF. In DNA form, the CDR3 reads TGTGCCAGCAGTTACTCGGCTAGCGGGGGATCCCGGATAAACAATGAGCAGTTCTTC.